This is a list of T cell receptor beta chains from one sample in a study of blood T cell repertoires in COVID-19. The data were produced by immunoSEQ multiplex PCR, yet TCRdb's version contains in-frame clones alone and is incomplete. The sample contains about 140,000 clones, around 86% of which appear only once. Sequencing was carried out using peripheral blood. Receptors were obtained from a human donor in a cohort sampled during active COVID-19. CDR3s include the opening cysteine and the closing phenylalanine or tryptophan. A D gene is named only where the DNA matches it firmly. Clone size, where shown, is once, few, many, or a class for clones that have expanded.

len	v_gene	d_gene	j_gene	abundance	CDR3nt	CDR3aa
13	TRBV5-1	-	TRBJ2-7	-	TGCGCCAGCAGCAGATCGGGGGCCTACGAGCAGTACTTC	CASSRSGAYEQYF
11	TRBV12-3/TRBV12-4	-	TRBJ1-2	-	TGTGCCAGCAGATGGGCCTATGGCTACACCTTC	CASRWAYGYTF
14	TRBV10-3	TRBD2	TRBJ2-3	-	TGTGCCATCAGGCGGGAGGGGGCAACAGATACGCAGTATTTT	CAIRREGATDTQYF
16	TRBV4-1	TRBD1	TRBJ2-2	few	TGCGCCAGCAGCCAACCGGGACAGGGACACACCGGGGAGCTGTTTTTT	CASSQPGQGHTGELFF
16	TRBV6-6	TRBD1	TRBJ1-3	few	TGTGCCAGCAACCCTTTACAGGGGAGCTCTGGAAACACCATATATTTT	CASNPLQGSSGNTIYF
15	TRBV23-1	-	TRBJ2-3	-	TGCGCCAGCAGCACCGGAGCACGAGTGGGAGATACGCAGTATTTT	CASSTGARVGDTQYF
15	TRBV11-2	TRBD1	TRBJ2-3	-	TGTGCCAGCAGCTCGGACAGGGACAGCACAGATACGCAGTATTTT	CASSSDRDSTDTQYF
15	TRBV9	TRBD2	TRBJ2-1	-	TGTGCCAGCAGCAAAGGGACTAGCGGGAGAAATGAGCAGTTCTTC	CASSKGTSGRNEQFF
13	TRBV28	-	TRBJ1-2	few	TGTGCCAGCAGGATAGGGGCAGTTTATGGCTACACCTTC	CASRIGAVYGYTF
16	TRBV7-2	-	TRBJ1-5	few	TGTGCCAGCAGCTTAGTATATGGAGGTAGCAATCAGCCCCAGCATTTT	CASSLVYGGSNQPQHF
16	TRBV11-2	-	TRBJ1-2	-	TGTGCCAGCAGCCCCTTGGGGAGCCACCCCTGGTATGGCTACACCTTC	CASSPLGSHPWYGYTF
17	TRBV7-9	TRBD1	TRBJ1-4	once	TGTGCCAGCAGCAACCCTAGGAGGGGGACAGGAGAAGAAAAACTGTTTTTT	CASSNPRRGTGEEKLFF
15	TRBV5-1	-	TRBJ1-5	-	TGCGCCAGCAGCTTGACGGGGGGATCAGGTCAGCCCCAGCATTTT	CASSLTGGSGQPQHF
16	TRBV10-3	-	TRBJ2-1	-	TGTGCCATCAGTGAGACCAAGGGGGGGTCCTACAATGAGCAGTTCTTC	CAISETKGGSYNEQFF
12	TRBV5-6	-	TRBJ2-7	-	TGTGCCAGCAGCCATCTGGCTCTCGAGCAGTACTTC	CASSHLALEQYF
13	TRBV29-1	TRBD1	TRBJ1-1	few	TGCAGCGTGACAGGGCCCCAGGACACTGAAGCTTTCTTT	CSVTGPQDTEAFF
14	TRBV25-1	TRBD1	TRBJ1-6	-	TGTGCCAGCAGCGTAGGACAGGGATATTCACCCCTCCACTTT	CASSVGQGYSPLHF
16	TRBV7-6	-	TRBJ2-3	-	TGTGCCAGCAGCTCGCTACAGGGTAGGAGCACAGATACGCAGTATTTT	CASSSLQGRSTDTQYF
16	TRBV11-2	TRBD2	TRBJ2-1	once	TGTGCCAGCAGCCTTATAGGCAGCGGGGCGCAGGAAGAGCAGTTCTTC	CASSLIGSGAQEEQFF
13	TRBV27	-	TRBJ2-6	-	TGTGCCAGCAGCAGCTCTGGGGCCAACGTCCTGACTTTC	CASSSSGANVLTF
13	TRBV29-1	-	TRBJ2-1	-	TGCAGCGTTGGGACTTTTTCCTACAATGAGCAGTTCTTC	CSVGTFSYNEQFF
14	TRBV5-4	TRBD1	TRBJ2-7	-	TGTGCCAGCAGCTTCCGACAGGGCCCCTACGAGCAGTACTTC	CASSFRQGPYEQYF
15	TRBV11-1	TRBD1	TRBJ2-7	once	TGTGCCAGCAGCTCCTACCGGGACAGCTCCTACGAGCAGTACTTC	CASSSYRDSSYEQYF
17	TRBV30	TRBD1	TRBJ1-3	-	TGTGCCTGGAGTCCCCGACAGGGCCCCTTCTCTGGAAACACCATATATTTT	CAWSPRQGPFSGNTIYF
13	TRBV9	-	TRBJ1-1	-	TGTGCCAGCAGCTTAGTCTCCTCCACTGAAGCTTTCTTT	CASSLVSSTEAFF
15	TRBV7-2	-	TRBJ2-5	-	TGTGCCAGCAGCCCCAGACTAGGCGAAGGAGAGACCCAGTACTTC	CASSPRLGEGETQYF
15	TRBV7-6	TRBD2	TRBJ2-1	-	TGTGCCAGCAGCCAGAATAGCGGGAGGGGCAATGAGCAGTTCTTC	CASSQNSGRGNEQFF
14	TRBV11-2	TRBD2	TRBJ2-7	few	TGTGCCAGCAGCCCACATAGCGGGAACTACGAGCAGTACTTC	CASSPHSGNYEQYF
16	TRBV23-1	TRBD1	TRBJ1-5	-	TGCGCCAGCACTCGCTCGGACAGGGGGAAAGATCAGCCCCAGCATTTT	CASTRSDRGKDQPQHF
15	TRBV9	TRBD1	TRBJ1-5	-	TGTGCCAGCAGCGGGGGACAGGGGGCGATGGAGCCCCAGCATTTT	CASSGGQGAMEPQHF
12	TRBV30	-	TRBJ1-2	-	TGTGCCCATATAGGGGAACATTATGGCTACACCTTC	CAHIGEHYGYTF
14	TRBV5-1	TRBD2	TRBJ2-5	-	TGCGCCAGCCGCGGGGAGGGAATACAAGAGACCCAGTACTTC	CASRGEGIQETQYF
13	TRBV6-4	TRBD2	TRBJ2-1	-	TGTGCCAGCAGTAGCGGGATTCGCAATGAGCAGTTCTTC	CASSSGIRNEQFF
15	TRBV27	-	TRBJ1-2	-	TGTGCCAGCAGTTCCCCCAGGGAAGGGGCCTATGGCTACACCTTC	CASSSPREGAYGYTF
16	TRBV5-1	TRBD2	TRBJ2-3	-	TGCGCCAGCAGCTTGGTGACTAGCGCGGACACAGATACGCAGTATTTT	CASSLVTSADTDTQYF
13	TRBV19	-	TRBJ2-1	-	TGTGCCAGTAGTAACGGGACTTTTTTAGGGCAGTTCTTC	CASSNGTFLGQFF
16	TRBV7-9	-	TRBJ1-2	-	TGTGCCAGCAGCTTAGATTGGGCCTCAGAAAACTATGGCTACACCTTC	CASSLDWASENYGYTF
13	TRBV6-6	-	TRBJ1-2	-	TGTGCCAGCAGCCTCCCTACTAACTATGGCTACACCTTC	CASSLPTNYGYTF
15	TRBV5-1	TRBD2	TRBJ2-3	-	TGCGCCAGCAGCATAGGGACTAGCGGGGCGGATACGCAGTATTTT	CASSIGTSGADTQYF
17	TRBV30	TRBD1	TRBJ1-2	-	TGTGCCTGGAGTTGGGGCGGACAGGGGAGCCCGGACTATGGCTACACCTTC	CAWSWGGQGSPDYGYTF
16	TRBV7-8	-	TRBJ2-2	-	TGTGCCAGCAGCTTAGCGCGGGACTCAAACGCCGGGGAGCTGTTTTTT	CASSLARDSNAGELFF
15	TRBV29-1	-	TRBJ2-2	-	TGCAGCGTTGAATCTCTTGAGGAAAACACCGGGGAGCTGTTTTTT	CSVESLEENTGELFF
15	TRBV5-4	TRBD1	TRBJ2-1	-	TGTGCCAGCAGCTGGGGGACAGGGTCCTACAATGAGCAGTTCTTC	CASSWGTGSYNEQFF
11	TRBV6-5	-	TRBJ2-7	few	TGTGCCACCCAGAGAGCGGCAAGGGAGTACTTC	CATQRAAREYF
15	TRBV4-2	TRBD1	TRBJ1-2	-	TGTGCCAGCAGCCAAGATCGGGGACAGGGATATGGCTACACCTTC	CASSQDRGQGYGYTF
15	TRBV6-5	TRBD1	TRBJ1-4	once	TGTGCCAGCATCATACAGGGGAAGACTAATGAAAAACTGTTTTTT	CASIIQGKTNEKLFF
16	TRBV6-5	-	TRBJ2-7	-	TGTGCCAGCAGTTACTCGAAGGGGCTGCCTCCCTACGAGCAGTACTTC	CASSYSKGLPPYEQYF
13	TRBV6-4	TRBD2	TRBJ2-3	-	TGTGCCAGCAGTGAAGCGCGGGAGGTTACGCAGTATTTT	CASSEAREVTQYF
13	TRBV30	TRBD2	TRBJ2-5	-	TGTGCCTGGAGGGTTAGCGGGAGCGAGACCCAGTACTTC	CAWRVSGSETQYF
13	TRBV18	TRBD2	TRBJ2-7	-	TGTGCCAGCTCACCAGGACTAGCCGACGAGCAGTACTTC	CASSPGLADEQYF
20	TRBV19	TRBD2	TRBJ2-1	-	TGTGCCAGTAGTGCCTCCGGGACTAGCGGGATTCTAGGCTCCTACAATGAGCAGTTCTTC	CASSASGTSGILGSYNEQFF